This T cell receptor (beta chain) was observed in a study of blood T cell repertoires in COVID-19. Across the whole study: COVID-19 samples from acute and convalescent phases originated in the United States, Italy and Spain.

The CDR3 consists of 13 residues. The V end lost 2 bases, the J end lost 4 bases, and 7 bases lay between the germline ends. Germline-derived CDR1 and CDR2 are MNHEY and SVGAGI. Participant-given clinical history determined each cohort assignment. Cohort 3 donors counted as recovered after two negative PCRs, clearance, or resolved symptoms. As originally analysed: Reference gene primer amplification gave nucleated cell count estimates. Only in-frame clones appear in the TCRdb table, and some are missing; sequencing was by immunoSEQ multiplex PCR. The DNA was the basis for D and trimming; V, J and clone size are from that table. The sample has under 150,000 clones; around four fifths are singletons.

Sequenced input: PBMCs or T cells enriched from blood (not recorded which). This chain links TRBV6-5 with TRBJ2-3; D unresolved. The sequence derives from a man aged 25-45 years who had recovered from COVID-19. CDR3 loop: CASSYLGPDTQYF. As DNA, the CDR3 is TGTGCCAGCAGTTACCTTGGGCCAGATACGCAGTATTTT.